This T cell receptor (beta chain) appears in the sequencing data of a study of cytotoxic CD8 clonotypes in ibrutinib-treated CLL. V was shortened by 1 base and J by 5 bases, with 6 bases between the two germline ends. Germline V CDR1 and CDR2: SGHVS, FNYEAQ. The CDR3 length is 13 residues. The repertoire was sequenced with immunoSEQ multiplex PCR; TCRdb's copy has only in-frame clones and lacks some. The sample consists of fewer than 80,000 clones, 57% of them appearing once. The sequencing used PBMCs, collected after 12 months of ibrutinib treatment. The chain joins TRBV7-6 to TRBJ1-5; D gene ambiguous. This TCR came from a human donor with chronic lymphocytic leukemia. The CDR3 spells CASSLGSDQPQHF. The CDR3 DNA is TGTGCCAGCAGCTTAGGGTCCGATCAGCCCCAGCATTTT.